This T cell receptor (beta chain) was recorded in a study of OX40 agonist ivuxolimab in advanced cancers. Trimming pared 4 bases from V and 4 bases from J, leaving 16 bases between. CDR3 length: 14 residues. Looked up from germline, CDR1 is GTSNPN and CDR2 is SVGIG (reference sequence). Some clones are missing from TCRdb's copy, which holds only in-frame ones; the method was immunoSEQ multiplex PCR. The table has some 70,000 clones, 65% to 85% seen once. V and J are TRBV30 and TRBJ2-5, with no clear D. Sequenced here: CD4+ or CD8+ T cells sorted from blood, sampled in a trial of the OX40 agonist ivuxolimab. The receptor was isolated from an adult with an advanced solid tumor such as melanoma, head and neck, liver or kidney cancer. The chain's CDR3 is CAWKLLVSSETQYF. In nucleotides, the CDR3 is TGTGCCTGGAAGCTGCTAGTTTCTTCAGAGACCCAGTACTTC.